This T cell receptor (beta chain) stems from a study of T cell responses to AZD1222 COVID-19 vaccine. Study observations and caveats: It should be noted that donors were predominantly white British and more often female, and clonal diversity was possibly underestimated. Sampling that yielded the repertoires occurred only after the peak T cell response. A rise in Spike-specific TCR breadth and depth followed two AZD1222 doses. Dominant CD4 TCR responses targeted spike regions 160-218 and 743-854.

A word on this clone: Its antigen is undetermined. An end of the junction differs from the germline gene, which may be a read error.

Measured with immunoSEQ multiplex PCR; TCRdb has only the in-frame clones, and not every one. The sample carries 120,000 or so clones, about 85% recorded once. This CDR3 comprises 10 residues. Germline V gives CDR1 SQVTM, CDR2 ANQGSEA. This receptor was obtained from an adult in good health. The rearrangement joins TRBV29-1 to TRBJ2-3; D may be TRBD1 (5 bases). The material sequenced was peripheral blood, taken on day 0 of AZD1222 vaccination. DNA for the CDR3: TGCAGCCTGAAGGGGCGGTCGAAGGGTTTT. This codes for CSLKGRSKGF.